These 15 T cell receptor beta chains share one sample of origin, sequenced in a study of T-cell reconstitution after alpha-beta-depleted transplantation in children (dated by TCRdb to the mid-2010s). Library creation used PCR. This sample was sequenced with an Illumina HiSeq 2500. Molecular barcoding was employed in the preparation of TCR libraries, with unique molecular identifiers being used to normalize TCRbeta repertoire quantification. TCRdb redid the processing of the public reads, applying fastp at Q25 and MiXCR, and retained in-frame beta chains. All rows with the same CDR3 protein become a single entry with the most common DNA and genes. For this sample the table gives 600,000 to 700,000 distinct CDR3 sequences, of which around 12% were detected only once. Clones ranked in the top ten supply 0.79% of the sample. The intended sense of this specimen's treatment or condition label: allogeneic hematopoietic cell transplantation with graft depleted of TCRalphabeta T cells and CD19 B cells.

The material was PBMCs, obtained before TCRalphabeta/CD19-depleted stem cell transplant. Receptor source: a girl aged 2 to 9 with congenital amegakaryocytic thrombocytopenia, due to receive a stem cell transplant.

The rearrangement joins TRBV7-9 to TRBJ2-7, with D perhaps matching TRBD2 (6 bases). This CDR3 is 12 amino acids long. The V gene's germline CDR1 is SEHNR and CDR2 FQNEAQ (reference sequence). Deletions cut 11 bases from V and 0 bases from J, with 11 bases between. The CDR3 protein is CAVGRSSYEQYF. CDR3 coding DNA: TGTGCCGTGGGGAGGAGCTCCTACGAGCAGTACTTC.

This clonotype was observed at least ten times. V gene TRBV18 combines with J gene TRBJ2-7, with 10 bases lining up with TRBD1. The V gene end was trimmed by 8 bases and the J gene end by 4 bases; junction bases not matched to a gene: 8. Looked up from germline, CDR1 is KGHSH and CDR2 is LQKENI. This CDR3 is built from 14 residues. CDR3 nucleotide sequence: TGTGCCAGCAGCCCAGGGACAGGGGCTTACGAGCAGTACTTC. This codes for CASSPGTGAYEQYF.

This clonotype has at least ten counts. The J gene is TRBJ1-2, the V gene TRBV5-1, with D unclear. Germline V gives CDR1 SGHRS, CDR2 YFSETQ. The V and J ends lost 0 bases and 8 bases respectively, with 11 bases between them. The CDR3 is made up of 13 amino acids. CDR3 residues: CASSLDPPGGYTF. The CDR3 DNA is TGCGCCAGCAGCTTGGACCCACCTGGCGGCTACACCTTC.

This clonotype appeared a few times. The rearrangement uses TRBV20-1 and TRBJ2-7; the D gene is possibly TRBD2 (5 bases). V lost 3 bases and J 0 bases, leaving 12 bases between the germline ends. The CDR3 is made up of 14 amino acids. The V gene's germline CDR1 is DFQATT and CDR2 SNEGSKA (reference sequence). The CDR3 loop reads CSASTRESSYEQYF. The CDR3 DNA sequence: TGCAGTGCTAGTACGAGGGAGAGCTCCTACGAGCAGTACTTC.

This clonotype was found many times. The chain is built from TRBV27 and TRBJ2-7; D assignment may be TRBD1 or TRBD2 (5 bases each). Trimming took off 9 bases at V and 3 bases at J, with 15 bases between the two ends. Germline V lookup: CDR1 MNHEY, CDR2 SMNVEV (reference sequence). The CDR3 is 13 residues long. This CDR3 is CASGSRGSYEQYF. CDR3 nucleotide sequence: TGTGCCAGTGGGAGTAGGGGTAGCTACGAGCAGTACTTC.

V is TRBV9 and J is TRBJ2-7, with unresolved D. CDR1 and CDR2 (germline): SGDLS, YYNGEE. Trimming removed 0 bases from V and 0 bases from J, with 10 bases in between. The CDR3 is 15 residues long. The CDR3 here is CASSVAGEFSYEQYF. The CDR3 nucleotides read TGTGCCAGCAGCGTAGCTGGAGAATTCTCCTACGAGCAGTACTTC.

This clonotype showed up just a few times. The gene calls are TRBV10-3 and TRBJ2-3, with 9 positions matching TRBD1. This CDR3 is built from 17 residues. The V segment lost 2 bases and the J segment 2 bases; nucleotides outside the gene matches: 8. Germline CDR1 reads ENHRY; CDR2 reads SYGVKD. The chain's CDR3 is CAISEQSRDRVTDTQYF. The DNA of the CDR3 is TGTGCCATCAGTGAGCAATCCCGGGACAGGGTCACAGATACGCAGTATTTT.

This clonotype was counted ten times or more. This chain connects TRBV28 to TRBJ2-7; perhaps TRBD2 as D (6 bases). V was trimmed by 4 bases and J by 0 bases, leaving 13 bases between them. There are 15 residues in the CDR3. Per germline, CDR1 MDHEN and CDR2 SYDVKM. As DNA, the CDR3 is TGTGCCAGCAGTTCCCTGGGACTCAACTCCTACGAGCAGTACTTC. It encodes CASSSLGLNSYEQYF.

This clonotype was seen at least ten times. This chain joins TRBV20-1 and TRBJ1-2, with D hard to call. The germline V and J ends were trimmed by 4 bases and 4 bases, with 7 bases remaining between them. The CDR3 contains 11 residues. CDR1 is DFQATT and CDR2 is SNEGSKA in the germline V gene (reference sequence). The CDR3 here is CSAIGPYGYTF. The CDR3 bases are TGCAGTGCTATTGGCCCCTATGGCTACACCTTC.

The chain couples TRBV11-2 to TRBJ2-1, with 9 positions matching TRBD2. The CDR3 has 18 amino acids. V shed 5 bases, J shed 4 bases, and the junction held 15 bases outside the gene matches. Germline V gene data show CDR1 as SGHAT and CDR2 as FQNNGV. CDR3 in DNA: TGTGCCAGCAGCGGTCGCCTAGCGGGAACCTCCCTATACAATGAGCAGTTCTTC. Protein product: CASSGRLAGTSLYNEQFF.

As for this clonotype: The junction departs from the called germline gene at one end, perhaps through a read error. This chain joins TRBV20-1 and TRBJ2-7; 7 positions agree with TRBD2. The CDR3 has 18 residues. Germline V gene sequence: CDR1 DFQATT, CDR2 SNEGSKA (reference sequence). The CDR3 spells CSAREVPRGFGGSHEPYF. CDR3 nucleotide sequence: TGCAGTGCTAGAGAGGTCCCGAGGGGTTTCGGCGGGAGCCACGAGCCGTACTTC.

The chain recombines TRBV7-9 with TRBJ2-3, with 11 bases matching TRBD2. The CDR3 is 15 residues long. Germline CDR1 reads SEHNR; CDR2 reads FQNEAQ (reference sequence). The V gene end was trimmed by 5 bases and the J gene end by 6 bases; junction bases not matched to a gene: 7. Here the CDR3 DNA reads TGTGCCAGCAGCGCGACTAGCGGGAAAGGGGATACGCAGTATTTT. It translates to CASSATSGKGDTQYF.

This chain links TRBV5-5 with TRBJ2-7; D gene uncertain. The CDR3 is 14 residues long. Per the germline V gene, CDR1 is SGHKS and CDR2 is YYEKEE (reference sequence). Trimming shortened V by 1 base and J by 2 bases, and 10 bases separated the two germline ends. The CDR3 DNA reads as TGTGCCAGCAGCTTGTATCCCGGCCCCTACGAGCAGTACTTC. It yields the protein CASSLYPGPYEQYF.

This clonotype showed up just a few times. The chain has TRBV5-5 and TRBJ1-2; TRBD1 matches 7 bases. V gave up 4 bases and J gave up 4 bases; unmatched junction bases: 4. CDR1 is SGHKS, CDR2 YYEKEE, per germline (reference sequence). This CDR3 has 13 amino acids. For the CDR3, the DNA is TGTGCCAGCAGCCGACAGGGCCTCTATGGCTACACCTTC. Its translation is CASSRQGLYGYTF.

The chain links TRBV12-3 or TRBV12-4 to TRBJ1-1; D might be TRBD1 (5 bases). This CDR3 is built from 15 residues. The V gene lost 6 bases and the J gene lost 6 bases, with 20 bases spanning the gap. CDR3: CASRPGPFNPAEAFF. CDR3 DNA sequence: TGTGCCAGCAGGCCGGGACCTTTCAATCCGGCTGAAGCTTTCTTT.